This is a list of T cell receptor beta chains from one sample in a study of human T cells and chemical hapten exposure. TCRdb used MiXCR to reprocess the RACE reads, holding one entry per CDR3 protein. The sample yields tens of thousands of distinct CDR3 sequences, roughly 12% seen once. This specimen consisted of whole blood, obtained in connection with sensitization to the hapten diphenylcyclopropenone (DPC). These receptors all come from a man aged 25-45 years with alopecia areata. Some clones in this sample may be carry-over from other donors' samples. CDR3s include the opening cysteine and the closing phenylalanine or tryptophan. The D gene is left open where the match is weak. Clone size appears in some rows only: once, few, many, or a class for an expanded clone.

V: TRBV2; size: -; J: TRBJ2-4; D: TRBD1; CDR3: CASLQGEAKNIQYF; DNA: TGTGCCAGCTTACAGGGGGAGGCCAAAAACATTCAGTACTTC
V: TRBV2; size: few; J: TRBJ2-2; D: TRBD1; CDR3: CASTNFGQDTGELFF; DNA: TGTGCCAGCACCAACTTCGGACAGGACACCGGGGAGCTGTTTTTT
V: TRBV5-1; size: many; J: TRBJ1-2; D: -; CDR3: CASSFGGTNYGYTF; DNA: TGCGCCAGCAGCTTCGGAGGCACTAACTATGGCTACACCTTC
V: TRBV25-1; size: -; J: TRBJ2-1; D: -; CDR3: CASSEPGGYNEQFF; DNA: TGTGCCAGCAGTGAACCAGGGGGGTACAATGAGCAGTTCTTC
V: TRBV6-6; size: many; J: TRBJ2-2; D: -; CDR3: CASSYSRLSGGELFF; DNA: TGTGCCAGCAGTTACTCAAGGCTTAGTGGCGGGGAGCTGTTTTTT
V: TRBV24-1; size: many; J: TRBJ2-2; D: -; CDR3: CATSDRVATYTGELFF; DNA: TGTGCCACCAGTGATCGGGTAGCTACCTACACCGGGGAGCTGTTTTTT
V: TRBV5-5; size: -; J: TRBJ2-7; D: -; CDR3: CASSLERQTRYEQYF; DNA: TGTGCCAGCAGCTTGGAGCGGCAGACCCGCTACGAGCAGTACTTC
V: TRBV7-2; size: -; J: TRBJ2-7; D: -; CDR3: CASSLRGMEQYF; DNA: TGTGCCAGCAGCTTACGGGGTATGGAGCAGTACTTC
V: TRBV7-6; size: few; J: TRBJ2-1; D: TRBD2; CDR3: CASSSSGGWNEQFF; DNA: TGTGCCAGCAGCTCTAGCGGGGGGTGGAATGAGCAGTTCTTC
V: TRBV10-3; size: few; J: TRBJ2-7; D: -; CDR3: CAIGQDSYEQYF; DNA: TGTGCCATCGGTCAGGACTCCTACGAGCAGTACTTC
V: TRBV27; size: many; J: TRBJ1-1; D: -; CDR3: CASSFRSMNTEAFF; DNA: TGTGCCAGCAGTTTTCGCAGCATGAACACTGAAGCTTTCTTT
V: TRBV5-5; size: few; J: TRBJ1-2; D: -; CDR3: CASSPIGANYGYTF; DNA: TGTGCCAGCAGCCCCATTGGGGCGAACTATGGCTACACCTTC
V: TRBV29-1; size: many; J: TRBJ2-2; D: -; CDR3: CSGRTNTGELFF; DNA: TGCAGCGGTCGCACGAACACCGGGGAGCTGTTTTTT
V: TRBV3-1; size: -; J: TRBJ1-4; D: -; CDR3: CASSSLRTGGEKLFF; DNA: TGTGCCAGCAGTTCGCTCCGGACCGGCGGCGAAAAACTGTTTTTT
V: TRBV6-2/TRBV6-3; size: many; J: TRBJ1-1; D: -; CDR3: CASSYYEGTEAFF; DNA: TGTGCCAGCAGTTACTATGAAGGGACTGAAGCTTTCTTT
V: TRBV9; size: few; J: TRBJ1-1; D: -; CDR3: CASSVAGLNTEAFF; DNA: TGTGCCAGCAGCGTAGCTGGACTAAACACTGAAGCTTTCTTT
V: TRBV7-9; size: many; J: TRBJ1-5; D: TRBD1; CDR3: CASSFHRDRSGHSNQPQHF; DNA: TGTGCCAGCAGCTTCCACCGGGACAGGTCTGGTCATAGCAATCAGCCCCAGCATTTT
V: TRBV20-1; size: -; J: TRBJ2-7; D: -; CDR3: CSASHDGGLYEQYF; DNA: TGCAGTGCTAGCCATGACGGGGGTTTATACGAGCAGTACTTC
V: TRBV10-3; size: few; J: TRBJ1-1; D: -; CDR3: CAISEPNRATEAFF; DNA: TGTGCCATCAGTGAGCCGAACAGGGCCACTGAAGCTTTCTTT
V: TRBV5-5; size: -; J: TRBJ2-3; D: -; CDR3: CASSLRLRRGKTDTQYF; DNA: TGTGCCAGCAGCTTGCGATTGAGGCGGGGTAAAACAGATACGCAGTATTTT
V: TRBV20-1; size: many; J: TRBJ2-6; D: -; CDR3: CSASDRVGSGANVLTF; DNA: TGCAGTGCTAGTGACCGTGTAGGGTCGGGGGCCAACGTCCTGACTTTC
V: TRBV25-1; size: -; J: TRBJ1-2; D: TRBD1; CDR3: CASSDTDRAFNYGYTF; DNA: TGTGCCAGCAGTGATACCGACAGGGCCTTTAACTATGGCTACACCTTC
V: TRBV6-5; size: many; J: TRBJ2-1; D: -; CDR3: CASSPGSSWDEQFF; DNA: TGTGCCAGCAGCCCCGGTAGTAGCTGGGATGAGCAGTTCTTC
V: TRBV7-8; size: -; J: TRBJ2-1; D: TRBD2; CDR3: CASSLRGTSVYNEQFF; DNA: TGTGCCAGCAGCCTCCGGGGGACTAGCGTCTACAATGAGCAGTTCTTC
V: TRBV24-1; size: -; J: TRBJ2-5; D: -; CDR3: CATSDPGRHETQYF; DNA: TGTGCCACCAGTGATCCAGGGAGACATGAGACCCAGTACTTC
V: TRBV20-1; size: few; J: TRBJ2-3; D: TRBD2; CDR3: CSARTISAGGLTDTQYF; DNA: TGCAGTGCTAGAACAATCTCGGCGGGGGGACTCACAGATACGCAGTATTTT
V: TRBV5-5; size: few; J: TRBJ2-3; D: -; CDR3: CASSPWGGSTDTQYF; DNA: TGTGCCAGCAGTCCCTGGGGGGGCAGCACAGATACGCAGTATTTT